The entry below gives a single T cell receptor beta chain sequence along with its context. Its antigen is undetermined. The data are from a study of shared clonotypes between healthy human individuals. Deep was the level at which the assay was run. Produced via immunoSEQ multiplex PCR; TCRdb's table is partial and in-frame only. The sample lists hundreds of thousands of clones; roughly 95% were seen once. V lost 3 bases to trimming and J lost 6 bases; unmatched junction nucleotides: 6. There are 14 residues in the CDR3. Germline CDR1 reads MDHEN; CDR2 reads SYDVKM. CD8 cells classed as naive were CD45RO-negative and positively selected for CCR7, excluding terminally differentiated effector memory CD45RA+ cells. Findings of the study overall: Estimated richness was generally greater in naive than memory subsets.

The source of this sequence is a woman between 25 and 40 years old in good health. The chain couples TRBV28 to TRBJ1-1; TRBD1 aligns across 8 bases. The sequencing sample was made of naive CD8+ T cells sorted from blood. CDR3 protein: CASSLTGTGPEAFF. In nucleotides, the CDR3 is TGTGCCAGCAGTTTGACGGGGACAGGCCCTGAAGCTTTCTTT. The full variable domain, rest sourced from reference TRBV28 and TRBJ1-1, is DVKVTQSSRYLVKRTGEKVFLECVQDMDHENMFWYRQDPGLGLRLIYFSYDVKMKEKGDIPEGYSVSREKKERFSLILESASTNQTSMYLCASSLTGTGPEAFFGQGTRLTVV.